This TCR beta chain was identified in a study of T cells in Graves' hyperthyroidism and ophthalmopathy (dated by TCRdb to 2018 to 2020). Concerning the study at large: Peripheral blood samples were taken at the time of initial diagnosis, prior to any treatment. To identify distinguishing TCR V-J signatures, a discovery cohort of about 100 patients was used, comprising 40 to 45 with Graves' ophthalmopathy and approximately 57 with stable Graves' hyperthyroidism. An independent validation cohort of under 20 hyperthyroidism patients and about 16 patients who later progressed to ophthalmopathy tested prospective prediction of ophthalmopathy. The approximately 98 discovery patients were randomly divided into training and test sets at a 7:3 ratio. In addition, the study compared T-cell repertoires in thyroid tissue and in blood from roughly 6 Graves' hyperthyroidism patients. After sampling, hyperthyroidism patients received methimazole starting at 30 mg daily, and ophthalmopathy patients received high-dose intravenous methylprednisolone. The paper describes TCR Vbeta CDR3 sequencing of some 130 peripheral blood samples, made up of 43 ophthalmopathy patients, 70 to 75 hyperthyroidism patients and 17 progressor patients. What the work shows at the level of the full study, not this receptor alone: A 13 V-J signature model separated ophthalmopathy from stable hyperthyroidism, with 87.88% sensitivity and 81.08% specificity in cross-validation and 80%/75% in testing. No statistical method was used to set the sample size in advance, and investigators knew the group allocation. In validation, the model predicted progression to ophthalmopathy with about 71% sensitivity and around 72% specificity, a median of about six months before onset. Blood samples also contained most of the expanded thyroid clonotypes (frequency above 0.001), which suggests that blood repertoires may reflect thyroid immune responses.

Stable Graves' hyperthyroidism was defined as no progression to ophthalmopathy during 18 months of follow-up. Hyperthyroidism patients were newly diagnosed, with disease duration under 2 months, and aged 18 to 65 years. Patients with uncontrolled infections, other autoimmune diseases, pregnancy or lactation were excluded. Diagnoses relied on clinical symptoms, serum thyroxine and TRAb, thyroid ultrasound and orbital computed tomography. PBMCs were separated from over 9 ml of fresh peripheral blood using Ficoll-Paque density gradient centrifugation. Total RNA was extracted with Trizol reagent, and quality was checked on an Agilent 2100 Bioanalyzer. This clonotype occurred many times. The antigen this receptor binds is unknown. No per-base quality is available; no much larger clone lies one base away. The TCR beta CDR3 regions were amplified from the RNA transcripts. The first round of RT-PCR for the TCR CDR3 was performed with the HTBI primer set and the Qiagen OneStep RT-PCR kit. Libraries were constructed in a second round of multiplex PCR, after which size selection and purification were carried out. Sequencing of the libraries was done on an Illumina HiSeq2000 using paired-end 100 bp reads. The study's own analysis went as follows. SOAPnuke was used to process the raw data, removing reads that contained adapters or uncalled bases, had a mean Phred below 15, or lacked an exact match to the constant primer or identifier. High-quality paired reads were merged with COPE v1.2.5, and unique nucleotide sequences were defined as clonotypes. MiTCR v1.1 was used to align clonotypes to the IMGT TRBV, TRBD and TRBJ reference segments. The analysis was restricted to V-J combinations with a frequency above 0.0001, which together covered 99% to 99.2% of the repertoires. The TCS score was defined as F50 (clonal expansion) divided by E x V (chaos), with BLOSUM62-based TCRdist calculated between CDR3 peptides within each V-J. Welch's t-statistics and random forest reduced around 510 V-J features to 13, which were used in a naive Bayes classifier (R e1071). The similarity between thyroid and blood repertoires was quantified using the Morisita-Horn index. Starting from the raw public reads, TCRdb applied fastp trimming at Q25, assembled clones with MiXCR and retained in-frame beta chains. Under each unique CDR3 protein, matching rows form one entry showing the most common genes and DNA. The V and J calls and clone size come from TCRdb's table, not from the authors' own analysis. The sample contains 700,000 to 950,000 distinct CDR3 sequences, 35% of them found a single time. The ten most abundant clones make up 31% of the sample.

The receptor was isolated from a woman between 35 and 50 years old with Graves' hyperthyroidism. Sequencing was carried out using blood.

The CDR3 sequence is CASNFRDLETQYF. The DNA reads TGTGCCAGCAACTTCCGGGACTTGGAGACCCAGTACTTC. In this chain, TRBV25-1 is recombined with TRBJ2-5; 6 matching bases give a weak D call of TRBD2. According to the germline V gene, CDR1 reads MGHDK and CDR2 reads SYGVNS. The cysteine opens and the phenylalanine closes a CDR3 of 13 amino acids. Just CDR3 DNA is preserved here, 39 bases in frame from base 1. Relative to germline, V is 7 bases shorter and J is 5 bases shorter, with 14 bases between their ends.